This T cell receptor (beta chain) is drawn from a study of vaccination effects on CD4 cells after COVID-19 (dated 2022 in TCRdb). Broadly, across the study: The ViraFEST assay stimulated PBMC with viral peptide pools and then used TCR sequencing to identify antigen-specific CD4+ T cell clonotypes by expansion. A total of approximately 9 COVID-19 convalescent patients and a handful of SARS-CoV-2-naive healthy vaccine recipients were included in the full study. SARS-CoV-2 spike-specific CD4+ TCR repertoires from before and after mRNA vaccination were compared in COVID-19 convalescent patients and in infection-naive vaccine recipients. In the study, cultures from other donors were sequenced using the Oncomine TCR Beta short-read assay on an Illumina iSeq 100. Each well held fewer than 2.5 million PBMC cultured in IMDM containing approximately 5% human AB serum, roughly 9.9 IU/ml IL-2 and gentamicin, along with about 9.3 ug/ml peptides. Across the study, the median time from the second dose to post-vaccine sampling was 72 days (range 14 to 241). Here is what the overall study found, with its caveats: Marked clonal contraction was observed in both infection-induced and vaccine-induced clones at late post-vaccination timepoints, consistent with waning T cell responses. Among healthy vaccine recipients, nearly all vaccine-induced clones were SARS-CoV-2 mono-reactive, and only 1 of 255 was cross-reactive with common cold coronaviruses. The study was limited by a small number of convalescent patients, and early post-infection timepoints were lacking.

The trim is 7 bases for V and 7 bases for J, with a gap of 16 bases between the germline ends. From the cysteine through the phenylalanine, the CDR3 covers 13 amino acids. The CDR3 DNA has 39 bases and is translated from base 1. Looking up the germline V gene yields CDR1 SNHLY and CDR2 FYNNEI. In the case of this clone: The antigen it recognizes is unknown. Per-base quality was not reported, and no clone a single base away is much larger than it.

To prepare the library, the immunoSEQ multiplex PCR assay was applied. DNA from the cultured and isolated CD4+ T cells underwent TCR beta CDR3 sequencing. As for the original processing: Non-productive TCR sequences were removed and reads were trimmed to the CDR3 region, keeping CDR3s of at least 7 amino acids. Antigen-specific clonotypes were identified using the MANAFEST web app by comparison of expansion in peptide wells against reference cultures. To be called positive, a clone needed expansion at FDR<0.05 compared with the reference and with all other wells, an odds ratio greater than 5, and a frequency greater than 0.1% in two replicate wells. A clonotype was called cross-reactive if it was significantly expanded both in SARS-CoV-2 spike wells and in at least one common cold coronavirus spike condition. Levenshtein distance calculated with the stringdist R package was used to assess CDR3 similarity, and unrooted trees were constructed with ape in R 3.6.1. The source is immuneACCESS, and TCRdb retained only in-frame sequences with V and J called. Part of the clones is not carried over; for the studies checked, unresolved V genes explain less than half of this, and the remainder is unexplained. For V, J and clone size, that table is used; D and trimming come from the DNA. The sample has roughly 30,000 clones on record, around 70% of them singletons. In total, the top ten clones hold about 15% of the sample.

After around 11 days of culture, CD4+ T cells were isolated with the EasySep CD4+ T cell isolation kit. Participants received two doses of either the BNT162b2 or the mRNA-1273 mRNA SARS-CoV-2 vaccine. The absence of prior SARS-CoV-2 infection in healthy vaccine recipients was confirmed by negative nucleocapsid antibodies before and after vaccination. Half of the culture medium was replaced with fresh IL-2-containing medium on days 3 and 7. Unless noted otherwise, every peptide stimulation condition was cultured in triplicate wells. Using Ficoll-Paque Plus gradient centrifugation, PBMC were separated from whole blood and then either used fresh or cryopreserved at -140C. The QIAamp micro DNA kit was used to extract genomic DNA from the cultured CD4+ T cells.

The chain employs TRBV2 and TRBJ1-2; no D gene is confidently identified. The TCR comes from a human donor who received a COVID-19 vaccine. Sequencing was performed on CD4+ T cells from PBMCs cultured without peptide, taken after COVID-19 vaccination. This receptor carries the CDR3 CASIGELSTGYTF. The sequenced DNA: TGTGCCAGCATCGGAGAGTTGTCGACTGGCTACACCTTC.